This is a list of T cell receptor beta chains from one sample in a study of patients and donors after allogeneic stem cell transplantation. TCRdb recomputed calls from the RT-PCR reads with MiXCR, one row per CDR3 protein. The table has more than 55,000 distinct CDR3 sequences, roughly 13% seen once. The sample was blood, either unsorted or a sorted T cell fraction (not recorded which). These receptors were collected from a human donor who was either an allogeneic HSCT recipient or a stem cell or donor lymphocyte infusion donor (not recorded which). It is not recorded whose cells these are; they may come from a transplant donor. The CDR3 runs from the conserved cysteine through the conserved F or W. The D gene is left open where the match is weak. Clone size appears in some rows only: once, few, many, or a class for an expanded clone.

d_call	clone_size	v_call	j_call	cdr3_aa	cdr3_nt
-	-	TRBV4-1	TRBJ2-7	CASSQQGGGYEQYF	TGCGCCAGCAGCCAGCAAGGCGGCGGGTACGAGCAGTACTTC
TRBD1	many	TRBV6-4	TRBJ1-1	CASSDPGTGSATEAFF	TGTGCCAGCAGTGACCCCGGGACAGGGAGTGCCACTGAAGCTTTCTTT
-	-	TRBV11-2	TRBJ2-1	CASSLDSTYPINEQFF	TGTGCCAGCAGCTTAGATTCCACTTACCCAATCAATGAGCAGTTCTTC
TRBD1	few	TRBV5-8	TRBJ2-1	CASSVGTGNVNEQFF	TGTGCCAGCAGCGTCGGGACAGGGAATGTCAATGAGCAGTTCTTC
-	-	TRBV20-1	TRBJ2-5	CSARQETQYF	TGCAGTGCCCGGCAAGAGACCCAGTACTTC
-	few	TRBV19	TRBJ2-2	CASSAGQFTGELFF	TGTGCCAGTAGTGCGGGACAGTTCACCGGGGAGCTGTTTTTT
-	many	TRBV7-6	TRBJ1-1	CASSSGRVAEAFF	TGTGCCAGCAGCTCAGGCAGGGTCGCTGAAGCTTTCTTT
-	many	TRBV5-1	TRBJ1-4	CASSLGSANEKLFF	TGCGCCAGCAGCTTGGGGTCCGCTAATGAAAAACTGTTTTTT
-	-	TRBV5-1	TRBJ2-2	CASSSLANTGELFF	TGCGCCAGCAGCTCCCTTGCGAACACCGGGGAGCTGTTTTTT
TRBD2	few	TRBV20-1	TRBJ2-2	CSARDSGLAGGPNTGELFF	TGCAGTGCTAGAGATTCGGGACTAGCGGGAGGGCCGAACACCGGGGAGCTGTTTTTT
-	-	TRBV7-8	TRBJ1-3	CASSLGGDGNTIYF	TGTGCCAGCAGCCTCGGGGGAGATGGAAACACCATATATTTT
TRBD2	-	TRBV7-6	TRBJ2-1	CASSLRPPNLLADSYNEQFF	TGTGCCAGCAGCTTACGACCCCCGAACCTGCTAGCGGATTCCTACAATGAGCAGTTCTTC
TRBD1	few	TRBV7-2	TRBJ2-4	CASSSRQGAEELAKNIQYF	TGTGCCAGCAGCTCCCGACAGGGGGCAGAAGAGCTAGCCAAAAACATTCAGTACTTC